The present TCR beta chain was sequenced within a study of cytomegalovirus exposure and HLA in healthy donors. In germline, CDR1 is MNHEY, CDR2 SVGAGI. This CDR3 has 12 amino acids. V was clipped by 6 bases and J by 4 bases, with 10 bases between them. The PCR employed 60 Vbeta primers together with 13 Jbeta primers. Sequencing was performed with immunoSEQ multiplex PCR; in TCRdb, only in-frame clones are kept and a portion is missing. The sample has some 110,000 clones, around 80% seen once. This chain connects TRBV6-5 to TRBJ2-7; D is perhaps TRBD2 (7 bases). The TCR comes from a woman aged 18-29 years in good health and CMV-seropositive. Sequenced input: PBMCs. This chain's CDR3 is CASRGRGYEQYF. CDR3 nucleotide sequence: TGTGCCAGCAGGGGGAGGGGGTACGAGCAGTACTTC.